A selection of T cell receptor beta chains follows, all from one sample in a study of cytomegalovirus exposure and HLA in healthy donors. Sequencing was performed with immunoSEQ multiplex PCR; in TCRdb, only in-frame clones are kept and a portion is missing. The data show over 110,000 clones, with roughly 80% seen just once and approximately 0.9% held by the top ten. Sequencing was carried out using PBMCs. These receptors originate from a man between 18 and 29 years old in good health and CMV-seronegative. Both conserved end residues are part of each CDR3.

TRBV19,TRBJ2-1,CASSIARGQGEQFF
TRBV29-1,TRBJ1-4,CSVSATNEKLFF
TRBV5-1,TRBJ1-2,CASSSDRRLNYGYTF
TRBV19,TRBJ1-4,CATLGGLFNEKLFF
TRBV9,TRBJ1-6,CASSPGTGLSSYNSPLHF
TRBV19,TRBJ1-1,CASSIDTGSNTEAFF
TRBV12-5,TRBJ1-6,CASGSPGEGIEVYNSPLHF
TRBV29-1,TRBJ1-2,CSVEQTGIGGYTF
TRBV4-1,TRBJ1-4,CASSQDQSAGQAHF
TRBV25-1,TRBJ2-7,CATQPETGTYEQYF
TRBV11-2,TRBJ2-4,CASSPAPVRAKNIQYF
TRBV29-1,TRBJ2-7,CSVAGTGIPYEQYF
TRBV29-1,TRBJ1-4,CSVEGDRGEKLFF
TRBV7-6,TRBJ1-6,CASSTRTDTNSPLHF
TRBV27,TRBJ1-2,CASSSTWTGGWEGYTF
TRBV19,TRBJ2-2,CASRRQGNTGELFF
TRBV5-1,TRBJ2-2,CASSLGLAGVLNTGELFF
TRBV6-1,TRBJ1-1,CASSVKPVNTEAFF
TRBV10-3,TRBJ1-1,CAIKGQSNTEAFF
TRBV5-1,TRBJ2-1,CASSSTGSPYNEQFF
TRBV19,TRBJ1-2,CASKGQGTSGYTF
TRBV2,TRBJ2-2,CASNNGHLNTGELFF
TRBV7-8,TRBJ2-1,CASSNREYNEQFF
TRBV18,TRBJ1-5,CASSPGQGDNQPQHF
TRBV19,TRBJ1-4,CASSIGGTTNEKLFF
TRBV5-1,TRBJ1-1,CASSMTGNTEAFF
TRBV7-9,TRBJ1-2,CASSWWTGGNYGYTF
TRBV18,TRBJ1-1,CASSPERTEAFF
TRBV5-1,TRBJ2-3,CASSLDRFTDTQYF
TRBV2,TRBJ1-2,CASSVGQGGDYGYTF
TRBV5-1,TRBJ2-3,CASSLGPGSDTQYF
TRBV2,TRBJ1-5,CASVEGQGGNQPQHF
TRBV7-9,TRBJ2-5,CASSLDGGAETQYF